This entry lists 11 T cell receptor beta chains sequenced from one sample in a study of OX40 agonist ivuxolimab in advanced cancers. Profiled with immunoSEQ multiplex PCR; TCRdb holds only in-frame clones, not every one. The top ten clones hold roughly a third of a sample with fewer than 45,000 clones, around 87% of them seen once. This specimen consisted of CD4+ or CD8+ T cells sorted from blood, obtained in a trial of the OX40 agonist ivuxolimab. The receptor set was obtained from an adult with an advanced solid tumor such as melanoma, head and neck, liver or kidney cancer.

The CDR3 sequence: CASMEGQGNTEAFF. CDR3 nucleotide sequence: TGTGCCAGCATGGAGGGACAGGGAAACACTGAAGCTTTCTTT. V and J are TRBV5-4 and TRBJ1-1, with 9 bases fitting TRBD1. CDR3 size: 14 residues. The germline CDR1 and CDR2 sequences are SGHNT and YYREEE (reference sequence). The junction had 5 bases not matched to a gene; V was cut back by 6 bases and J by 2 bases. Complete variable domain (other parts from reference TRBV5-4 and TRBJ1-1): ETGVTQSPTHLIKTRGQQVTLRCSSQSGHNTVSWYQQALGQGPQFIFQYYREEENGRGNFPPRFSGLQFPNYSSELNVNALELDDSALYLCASMEGQGNTEAFFGQGTRLTVV.

The table lists this clone with a few counts. The genes are TRBV14 and TRBJ1-2; D ambiguous. The CDR3 spans 11 residues. Germline V gene data show CDR1 as SGHDN and CDR2 as FVKESK. The ends were cut back, 1 base at V and 7 bases at J, with 4 bases in the middle. The CDR3 sequence is CASSQGGGYTF. The CDR3 DNA reads TGTGCCAGCAGCCAAGGGGGTGGCTACACCTTC.

This chain uses TRBV19 with TRBJ2-3; 9 nucleotides match TRBD2. The CDR3 consists of 20 residues. Germline V gene sequence: CDR1 LNHDA, CDR2 SQIVND (reference sequence). J was trimmed by 4 bases and V by 3 bases; bases with no gene match: 20. CDR3 DNA sequence: TGTGCCAGTAGTATCGGTAGACTTCGGGGCGGGGGGGAGTCGGCAGATACGCAGTATTTT. Residues: CASSIGRLRGGGESADTQYF.

The chain links TRBV9 to TRBJ2-2; possible D gene TRBD2, 5 bases. The CDR3 spans 15 residues. V was cut by 4 bases and J by 4 bases, with 14 bases left in between. Germline values: CDR1 SGDLS, CDR2 YYNGEE. CDR3 amino acids: CASSIRTGVTGELFF. Here the CDR3 DNA reads TGTGCCAGCAGCATCCGGACTGGAGTCACCGGGGAGCTGTTTTTT. Using reference TRBV9 and TRBJ2-2 for the parts outside the CDR3, the full variable domain is DSGVTQTPKHLITATGQRVTLRCSPRSGDLSVYWYQQSLDQGLQFLIQYYNGEERAKGNILERFSAQQFPDLHSELNLSSLELGDSALYFCASSIRTGVTGELFFGEGSRLTVL.

About this clone: The germline gene is not matched at one end of the junction; a read error may be the cause. The rearrangement links TRBV30 to TRBJ1-1; D is unresolved. This CDR3 comprises 12 residues. Germline lookup yields CDR1 GTSNPN and CDR2 SVGIG (reference sequence). CDR3 sequence (DNA): TGTGCCGGGTGGACCGTGAATACTGAAGCTTTCTTT. It is translated as CAGWTVNTEAFF.

The V gene is TRBV29-1, the J gene TRBJ2-1; D perhaps matches TRBD2 (6 bases). This CDR3 is 14 amino acids long. Per germline, CDR1 SQVTM and CDR2 ANQGSEA. The V end lost 7 bases, the J end lost 8 bases, and 21 bases lay between the germline ends. The CDR3 DNA is TGCAGCGCCCCCCGTCCAGCGGGTGGCGATGAGCAGTTCTTC. This encodes CSAPRPAGGDEQFF.

This chain uses TRBV6-6 with TRBJ1-2, with D perhaps matching TRBD1 (6 bases). CDR3 length equals 14 residues. Between the trimmed V and J ends, which lost 0 bases and 8 bases, there was a span of 13 bases. Per the germline V gene, CDR1 is MNHNY and CDR2 is SVGAGI (reference sequence). The CDR3 region has the DNA TGTGCCAGCAGTTACTCTCAGGGGATACAAGGCTACACCTTC. This gives the protein CASSYSQGIQGYTF.

The chain has TRBV6-5 and TRBJ2-3; D not resolved. The V gene's germline CDR1 is MNHEY and CDR2 SVGAGI. The germline V and J ends were trimmed by 5 bases and 5 bases, with 14 bases remaining between them. The length of the CDR3 is 14 residues. The CDR3 nucleotides are TGTGCCAGCAGTAAAAGCAGCAGGCAAGATACGCAGTATTTT. Protein sequence: CASSKSSRQDTQYF.

This clone appeared once. This sequence joins TRBV5-1 and TRBJ2-5; 8 nucleotides align to TRBD1. The CDR3 extends over 14 amino acids. The germline V gene encodes CDR1 SGHRS and CDR2 YFSETQ. V was clipped by 3 bases and J by 1 base; unmatched bases: 2. Here the CDR3 DNA reads TGCGCCAGCAGCTCCGGACAGGGCCAAGAGACCCAGTACTTC. Protein product: CASSSGQGQETQYF.

The V gene is TRBV21-1, the J gene TRBJ2-5; whether TRBD1, the table's D call, matches the DNA was not checked. The last part of the DNA fits TRBJ2-7 better; the J call may be wrong. TRBV21-1 is recorded as a pseudogene. There are 16 residues in the CDR3. The CDR3 protein is CASSKVPGTGGYEQYF. The CDR3 nucleotides read TGTGCCAGCAGCAAAGTACCGGGAACAGGGGGGTACGAGCAGTACTTC.

CDR3 sequence (DNA): TGTGCCAGCAGCCCCCTGGGTGGGGGGATGGGAACGCAAGAGACCCAGTACTTC. It yields the protein CASSPLGGGMGTQETQYF. The chain couples TRBV11-2 to TRBJ2-5, with a possible D match to TRBD2 (6 bases). Trimming shortened V by 5 bases and J by 2 bases, and 24 bases separated the two germline ends. Per the germline V gene, CDR1 is SGHAT and CDR2 is FQNNGV. The CDR3 has 18 amino acids. The full variable domain, its missing parts supplied by reference TRBV11-2 and TRBJ2-5, is EAGVAQSPRYKIIEKRQSVAFWCNPISGHATLYWYQQILGQGPKLLIQFQNNGVVDDSQLPKDRFSAERLKGVDSTLKIQPAKLEDSAVYLCASSPLGGGMGTQETQYFGPGTRLLVL.